A single sample is the source of the 25 T cell receptor beta chains below, sequenced in a study of CD8+ T cells in alopecia areata. The authors extracted RNA and reverse transcribed it into cDNA as the sequencing template. Sequencing used immunoSEQ multiplex PCR; TCRdb keeps in-frame clones, though not all of them. There are about 150,000 clones in the sample; around 50% occur only once, and about 6.4% lies in the top ten. Sample: CD4+ T cells sorted from blood. The source of these receptors is a human donor with alopecia areata.

This chain joins TRBV28 and TRBJ2-1; 8 bases match TRBD2. CDR3 length: 14 residues. The V and J ends lost 7 bases and 10 bases, in that order; junction bases with no gene match: 12. Germline assignment: CDR1 MDHEN and CDR2 SYDVKM. The CDR3 nucleotides are TGTGCCAGCACGGTCAGCGGGAGATTCTGGGAGCAGTTCTTC. Translated: CASTVSGRFWEQFF.

The chain employs TRBV29-1 and TRBJ2-7; D gene uncertain. This CDR3 contains 12 residues. In germline, CDR1 is SQVTM, CDR2 ANQGSEA. V lost 4 bases, J lost 2 bases, and 9 bases lay in between. CDR3 DNA sequence: TGCAGCGTTGGCAGAGAGACCTACGAGCAGTACTTC. It translates to CSVGRETYEQYF.

DNA of the CDR3: TGTGCCAGCAAAATTCCGGGACTAGCCTACGAGCAGTACTTC. Translation: CASKIPGLAYEQYF. The V and J genes are TRBV28 and TRBJ2-7, with 8 bases that match TRBD2. V trimming: 7 bases; J trimming: 2 bases; junction bases outside the gene matches: 7. The CDR3 loop spans 14 amino acids. The V gene's germline CDR1 is MDHEN and CDR2 SYDVKM.

This clone has more than one count but fewer than ten. The genes are TRBV29-1 and TRBJ2-3; 9 bases align to TRBD2. There are 13 residues in the CDR3. V dropped 6 bases and J dropped 2; count of bases not matched to a gene: 3. CDR1 and CDR2 from the germline V gene are SQVTM and ANQGSEA. The CDR3 bases are TGCAGCGTGCCGGGACTAGCCACAGATACGCAGTATTTT. Amino acid sequence: CSVPGLATDTQYF.

V is TRBV29-1 and J is TRBJ2-1; D uncertain. This CDR3 region has 14 residues. Germline-derived CDR1 and CDR2 are SQVTM and ANQGSEA. V was pared by 3 bases and J by 3 bases, with 12 bases between. CDR3 residues: CSVENARNYNEQFF. In nucleotides, the CDR3 is TGCAGCGTTGAGAACGCGCGAAACTACAATGAGCAGTTCTTC.

V and J are TRBV28 and TRBJ2-7; no definite D call. The CDR3 length is 15 residues. V was trimmed by 4 bases and J by 0 bases, leaving 13 bases between them. Germline V CDR1 and CDR2: MDHEN, SYDVKM. The CDR3 spells CASSSAATDSYEQYF. The DNA for the CDR3 is TGTGCCAGCAGTTCAGCAGCAACAGACTCCTACGAGCAGTACTTC.

Concerning this clone: This same CDR3 is encoded by further DNA sequences in the sample. The rearrangement uses TRBV7-9 and TRBJ2-7, with D perhaps TRBD1 or TRBD2 (6 bases each). The CDR3 consists of 13 residues. In germline, CDR1 is SEHNR, CDR2 FQNEAQ (reference sequence). Trimming left V 0 bases short and J 5 bases short, with 8 bases between. The CDR3 DNA follows: TGTGCCAGCAGCTTAGCCGGGGGCGACGAGCAGTACTTC. Translating it yields CASSLAGGDEQYF.

This rearrangement joins TRBV5-1 to TRBJ2-2; D is unclear. This CDR3 is 15 amino acids long. CDR1 SGHRS and CDR2 YFSETQ come from the germline V gene. Trimming pared 1 base from V and 4 bases from J, leaving 11 bases between. The CDR3 nucleotides read TGCGCCAGCAGCTTGTCGCCAGCATTCACCGGGGAGCTGTTTTTT. This sequence encodes CASSLSPAFTGELFF.

In this sample, this clone turned up once. The chain carries TRBV6-1 and TRBJ1-5, with D possibly TRBD1 on 5 matching bases. Germline loops: CDR1 MNHNS, CDR2 SASEGT. V lost 2 bases to trimming and J lost 6 bases, with 14 bases between them. The CDR3 has 15 amino acids. CDR3 residues: CASSELSGGGQPQHF. The DNA of the CDR3 is TGTGCCAGCAGTGAACTGAGTGGGGGTGGTCAGCCCCAGCATTTT.

The chain carries TRBV5-1 and TRBJ2-1, with TRBD2 identical over 7 bases. J gave up 1 base and V 2 bases, and 6 bases lay outside the gene matches. CDR1 is SGHRS and CDR2 is YFSETQ in the germline V gene. The CDR3 spans 16 residues. CDR3 in amino acids: CASSLEGGRSYNEQFF. In DNA form, the CDR3 reads TGCGCCAGCAGCTTAGAGGGAGGGAGGTCCTACAATGAGCAGTTCTTC.

This chain connects TRBV11-2 to TRBJ2-7, with 8 bases matching TRBD1. The CDR3 covers 14 residues. Germline V gives CDR1 SGHAT, CDR2 FQNNGV. V gave up 0 bases and J gave up 6 bases; unmatched junction bases: 4. CDR3 sequence: CASSLEPGGLEQYF. CDR3 bases: TGTGCCAGCAGCTTAGAGCCAGGGGGCCTCGAGCAGTACTTC.

This chain links TRBV11-1 with TRBJ2-3, with a tentative D call TRBD1 (5 bases). The CDR3 covers 16 residues. Germline values: CDR1 SGHAT, CDR2 FQDESV (reference sequence). Trimming left V 5 bases short and J 2 bases short, with 17 bases between. The CDR3: CASSDRTTYLTDTQYF. Written as DNA, the CDR3 is TGTGCCAGCAGCGACCGGACAACATACCTCACAGATACGCAGTATTTT.

V usage is TRBV2 and J usage is TRBJ2-1, with no clear D. CDR3 length: 11 residues. The ends were cut back, 6 bases at V and 14 bases at J, with 14 bases in the middle. Germline V lookup: CDR1 SNHLY, CDR2 FYNNEI. The CDR3 reads CASRGIGGKFF. The CDR3 DNA follows: TGTGCCAGCAGGGGTATAGGTGGAAAGTTCTTC.

The chain is built from TRBV25-1 and TRBJ2-5; TRBD2 is a possible D gene (5 bases). The CDR3 is 15 amino acids. Trimming shortened V by 5 bases and J by 5 bases, and 18 bases separated the two germline ends. Germline V gene lookup returns CDR1 MGHDK and CDR2 SYGVNS. CDR3 protein: CASSSPGYRPETQYF. In DNA form, the CDR3 reads TGTGCCAGCAGTTCTCCGGGATACCGACCGGAGACCCAGTACTTC.

This clone was counted only a few times. This chain connects TRBV7-9 to TRBJ2-6; D perhaps matches TRBD1 (6 bases). Looked up from germline, CDR1 is SEHNR and CDR2 is FQNEAQ (reference sequence). This CDR3 region has 15 residues. The ends were cut back, 5 bases at V and 4 bases at J, with 12 bases in the middle. The chain's CDR3 is CASSNLGAGANVLTF. The CDR3 nucleotides are TGTGCCAGCAGCAACCTGGGGGCAGGGGCCAACGTCCTGACTTTC. Using reference TRBV7-9 and TRBJ2-6 for the parts outside the CDR3, the full variable domain is DTGVSQNPRHKITKRGQNVTFRCDPISEHNRLYWYRQTLGQGPEFLTYFQNEAQLEKSRLLSDRFSAERPKGSFSTLEIQRTEQGDSAMYLCASSNLGAGANVLTFGAGSRLTVL.

The chain is built from TRBV29-1 and TRBJ1-2; perhaps TRBD1 as D (6 bases). The CDR3 is made up of 12 amino acids. Trimming pared 0 bases from V and 10 bases from J, leaving 12 bases between. CDR1 is SQVTM and CDR2 is ANQGSEA in the germline V gene. The CDR3 loop is CSVEESKGDYTF. The CDR3 DNA reads TGCAGCGTTGAAGAATCCAAGGGGGACTACACCTTC. The complete variable domain, with remaining parts taken from reference TRBV29-1 and TRBJ1-2, reads SAVISQKPSRDICQRGTSLTIQCQVDSQVTMMFWYRQQPGQSLTLIATANQGSEATYESGFVIDKFPISRPNLTFSTLTVSNMSPEDSSIYLCSVEESKGDYTFGSGTRLTVV.

The chain couples TRBV29-1 to TRBJ2-5, with 9 bases lining up with TRBD1. V shed 2 bases and J 5 bases; nucleotides not matched to a gene: 6. The CDR3 loop spans 14 amino acids. CDR1 and CDR2 from the germline V gene are SQVTM and ANQGSEA. The CDR3 region is CSVEHRGRGETQYF. As DNA, the CDR3 is TGCAGCGTTGAACACAGGGGGCGCGGGGAGACCCAGTACTTC.

The chain combines TRBV5-1 with TRBJ1-5; D not resolved. The CDR3 loop spans 15 amino acids. From germline, CDR1 is SGHRS and CDR2 YFSETQ. The V end was cut by 1 base, the J end by 2 bases, with 10 bases between. The CDR3 region has the DNA TGCGCCAGCAGCTTGTCCGGGTCTGGCAATCAGCCCCAGCATTTT. It encodes CASSLSGSGNQPQHF.

The chain carries TRBV29-1 and TRBJ2-7; 7 positions match TRBD1. This CDR3 spans 13 amino acids. Trimming took 2 bases from V and 6 from J; bases not matched to a gene: 7. CDR1 and CDR2 (germline): SQVTM, ANQGSEA. As DNA, the CDR3 is TGCAGCGTTGAAACGGGACAGTACTTCGAGCAGTACTTC. Translation gives CSVETGQYFEQYF.

The chain links TRBV30 to TRBJ2-5; TRBD1 agrees at 9 bases. Germline V gives CDR1 GTSNPN, CDR2 SVGIG (reference sequence). Unmatched junction bases numbered 2, after V lost 2 bases and J lost 7 bases. This CDR3 is built from 12 residues. This chain's CDR3 is CAWSTTGGTQYF. DNA for the CDR3: TGTGCCTGGAGTACGACAGGGGGGACCCAGTACTTC.

The chain carries TRBV9 and TRBJ1-5; TRBD1 might be the D (6 bases). Germline-derived CDR1 and CDR2 are SGDLS and YYNGEE. The CDR3 totals 15 residues. V lost 2 bases to trimming and J lost 6 bases, with 15 bases between them. CDR3 protein: CASSVGGGTVQPQHF. DNA for the CDR3: TGTGCCAGCAGCGTTGGAGGGGGGACTGTTCAGCCCCAGCATTTT.

The J gene is TRBJ2-1, the V gene TRBV5-1; TRBD1 matches at 9 bases. Germline V gene sequence: CDR1 SGHRS, CDR2 YFSETQ. V lost 0 bases to trimming and J lost 9 bases; unmatched junction nucleotides: 7. The CDR3 length is 15 residues. Here the CDR3 DNA reads TGCGCCAGCAGCTTGGAAGGGACAGGGTTCGGTGAGCAGTTCTTC. Its protein product is CASSLEGTGFGEQFF.

The rearrangement joins TRBV28 to TRBJ1-5; the D is unclear. The CDR3 has 14 amino acids. Trimming shortened V by 5 bases and J by 6 bases, and 14 bases separated the two germline ends. Germline loops: CDR1 MDHEN, CDR2 SYDVKM. CDR3 sequence (DNA): TGTGCCAGCAGTACCCACTCCAACGGTCAGCCCCAGCATTTT. It is translated as CASSTHSNGQPQHF. Full variable domain (rest looked up from reference TRBV28 and TRBJ1-5): DVKVTQSSRYLVKRTGEKVFLECVQDMDHENMFWYRQDPGLGLRLIYFSYDVKMKEKGDIPEGYSVSREKKERFSLILESASTNQTSMYLCASSTHSNGQPQHFGDGTRLSIL.

This chain joins TRBV2 and TRBJ2-5; D gene uncertain. This CDR3 contains 16 residues. Germline V gene lookup returns CDR1 SNHLY and CDR2 FYNNEI. V was shortened by 6 bases and J by 0 bases, with 17 bases between the two germline ends. The CDR3 here is CASRRNLPLYQETQYF. CDR3 coding DNA: TGTGCCAGCAGAAGGAACCTGCCGTTGTACCAAGAGACCCAGTACTTC.

This chain connects TRBV13 to TRBJ2-7; D could derive from TRBD1 or TRBD2 (5 bases each). Germline CDR1 is PRHDT and CDR2 is FYEKMQ (reference sequence). CDR3 length: 12 residues. V was shortened by 2 bases and J by 9 bases, with 11 bases between the two germline ends. CDR3 region: CASSLRDGGQYF. The CDR3 DNA follows: TGTGCCAGCAGCTTAAGGGACGGCGGGCAGTACTTC.